One sample yielded the 8 T cell receptor beta chains listed below, sequenced in a study of cytomegalovirus exposure and HLA in healthy donors. The table came from immunoSEQ multiplex PCR; TCRdb's copy has only in-frame clones and leaves some out. The sample has about 330,000 clones, roughly 90% seen once; the top ten hold about 0.8%. Material for sequencing was PBMCs. All receptors come from a woman between 18 and 30 years old in good health and CMV-seronegative.

V is TRBV2 and J is TRBJ1-4; 7 bases fit TRBD1. This CDR3 has 14 amino acids. The junction had 4 bases not matched to a gene; V was cut back by 6 bases and J by 3 bases. Germline V gives CDR1 SNHLY, CDR2 FYNNEI. The DNA for the CDR3 is TGTGCCAGCAGGCTTCAGGGGGCTAATGAAAAACTGTTTTTT. This translates into CASRLQGANEKLFF.

The chain recombines TRBV4-3 with TRBJ2-3; 9 bases are shared with TRBD2. The CDR3 sequence is 16 residues long. V shed 0 bases, J shed 6 bases, and the junction held 7 bases outside the gene matches. Germline V gives CDR1 LGHNA, CDR2 YSLEER. CDR3 coding DNA: TGCGCCAGCAGCCAAGATGTGCTAGCGGGATCTGATACGCAGTATTTT. Its protein product is CASSQDVLAGSDTQYF.

The DNA of the CDR3 is TGTGCCAGTGGTAGACAGGGCCAATACGAGCAGTACTTC. Its protein is CASGRQGQYEQYF. The rearrangement joins TRBV19 to TRBJ2-7, with 7 bases that match TRBD1. Trimming took 8 bases from V and 4 from J; bases not matched to a gene: 8. The V gene's germline CDR1 is LNHDA and CDR2 SQIVND (reference sequence). The CDR3 is made up of 13 amino acids.

The rearrangement links TRBV29-1 to TRBJ1-2, with a possible D match to TRBD1 (6 bases). CDR1 is SQVTM and CDR2 is ANQGSEA in the germline V gene. Trimming took 5 bases from V and 0 from J, leaving 10 bases between them. The CDR3 consists of 13 residues. The DNA of the CDR3 is TGCAGCGTTACAGGGAGAGCTAACTATGGCTACACCTTC. Translation gives CSVTGRANYGYTF.

The gene calls are TRBV15 and TRBJ2-5; 8 bases are a match to TRBD1. V trimming: 5 bases; J trimming: 1 base; junction bases outside the gene matches: 6. The CDR3 contains 15 residues. CDR1 and CDR2 from the germline V gene are LNHNV and YYDKDF (reference sequence). CDR3 region: CATSSRGQAQETQYF. CDR3 DNA sequence: TGTGCCACCAGCTCCAGGGGACAGGCCCAAGAGACCCAGTACTTC.

This rearrangement joins TRBV15 to TRBJ2-7, with D perhaps TRBD1 (6 bases). Germline CDR1 is LNHNV and CDR2 is YYDKDF (reference sequence). Trimming removed 5 bases at V and 1 base at J, with 12 bases between. The length of the CDR3 is 14 residues. The CDR3 is CATSLSRGSYEQYF. The CDR3 bases are TGTGCCACCAGCCTATCCAGGGGTTCCTACGAGCAGTACTTC.

The chain uses TRBV4-1 and TRBJ2-3, with TRBD2 matching over 7 bases. V lost 2 bases, J lost 5 bases, and 10 bases stayed unmatched. The CDR3 has 16 amino acids. The V gene's germline CDR1 is MGHRA and CDR2 YSYEKL. CDR3 loop: CASSQPSGPRGDTQYF. For the CDR3, the DNA is TGCGCCAGCAGCCAACCTAGCGGCCCTAGGGGAGATACGCAGTATTTT.

The rearrangement links TRBV9 to TRBJ2-7; 14 bases align to TRBD2. CDR1 and CDR2 (germline): SGDLS, YYNGEE. The CDR3 contains 17 residues. Unmatched junction bases numbered 5, after V lost 3 bases and J lost 0 bases. The CDR3 spells CASSAGLAGAVSYEQYF. The CDR3, as DNA: TGTGCCAGCAGCGCGGGACTAGCGGGAGCCGTCTCCTACGAGCAGTACTTC.